This T cell receptor (beta chain) originates from a study of T cells expressing NK-cell markers. In the study overall: From sorted CD3+CD56+NKG2C+, CD3+CD56+NKG2C- and CD3+CD56-NKG2C+ T cells came the TCR beta repertoires.

This CDR3 region has 13 residues. Germline V gives CDR1 LGHNA, CDR2 YNFKEQ. TCR beta cDNA was generated via 5'RACE template switching incorporating UMIs. For each CDR3 protein, TCRdb gives one entry from its re-call of the 5' RACE reads, without DNA. Here the sample table reports a few hundred thousand distinct CDR3 sequences. Concerning this clonotype itself: Its antigen is still unknown.

Whole-study results and caveats: These clonotypes also led the CD3+CD56-NKG2C+ fraction in several donors.

This sequence originates from a man aged 18-69 years in good health. Sequenced material: blood T cells: a sorted CD56 or NKG2C T cell subset, CD4+ or CD8+ T cells, or bulk PBMC T cells (not recorded which). The genes are TRBV4-2 and TRBJ1-6. The CDR3 protein is CASSSVGNSPLHF.